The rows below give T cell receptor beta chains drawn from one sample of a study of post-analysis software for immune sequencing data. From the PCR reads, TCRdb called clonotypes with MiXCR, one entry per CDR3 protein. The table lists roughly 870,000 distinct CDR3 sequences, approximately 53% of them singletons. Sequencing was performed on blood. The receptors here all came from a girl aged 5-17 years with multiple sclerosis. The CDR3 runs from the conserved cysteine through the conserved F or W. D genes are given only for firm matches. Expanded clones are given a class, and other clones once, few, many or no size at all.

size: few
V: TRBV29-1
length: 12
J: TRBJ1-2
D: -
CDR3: CSVESEGWGYTF

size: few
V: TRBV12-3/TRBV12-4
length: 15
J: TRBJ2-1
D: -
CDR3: CASSSLGRSYNEQFF

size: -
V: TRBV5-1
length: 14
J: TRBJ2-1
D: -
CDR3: CASSLDPVINEQFF

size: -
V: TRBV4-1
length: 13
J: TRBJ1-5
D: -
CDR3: CASSQPRDQPQHF

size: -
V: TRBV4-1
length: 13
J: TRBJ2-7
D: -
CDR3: CASSQDPPYEQYF

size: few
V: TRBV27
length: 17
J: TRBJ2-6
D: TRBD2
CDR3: CASSFELAGAGANVLTF

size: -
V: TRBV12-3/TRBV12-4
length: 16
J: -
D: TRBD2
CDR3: CASSPGTSGRRNEQYF

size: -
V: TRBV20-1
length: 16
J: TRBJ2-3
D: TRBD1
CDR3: CSARYPPGQGYDTQYF

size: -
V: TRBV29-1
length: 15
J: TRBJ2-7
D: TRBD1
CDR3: CSVEFRTGSGYEQYF

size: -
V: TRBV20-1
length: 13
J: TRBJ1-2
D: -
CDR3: CSARGGQTYGYTF

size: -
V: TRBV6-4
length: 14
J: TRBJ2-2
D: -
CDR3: CASSDGRDTGELFF

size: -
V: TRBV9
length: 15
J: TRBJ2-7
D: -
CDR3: CASSVEAGTLYEQYF

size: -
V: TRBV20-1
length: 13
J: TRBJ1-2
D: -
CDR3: CSATSGPNYGYTF

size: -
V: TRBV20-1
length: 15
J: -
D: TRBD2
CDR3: CSAPSAASGRGEQYF

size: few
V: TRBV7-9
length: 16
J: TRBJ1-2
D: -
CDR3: CASSLGTPLGNYGYTF

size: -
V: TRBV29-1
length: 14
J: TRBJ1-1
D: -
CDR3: CSVDRSRRNTEAFF

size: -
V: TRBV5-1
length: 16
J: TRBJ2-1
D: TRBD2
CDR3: CASKVGGGSSYNEQFF